The 6 T cell receptor beta chains below were found in one sample sequenced in a study of response to subunit inactivated influenza vaccine. MiXCR was run by TCRdb on the RT-PCR reads, yielding one entry per CDR3 protein. In the table there are around 570,000 distinct CDR3 sequences, less than 10% of which are singletons. The sequences come from PBMCs from blood, collected roughly 24 months after vaccination. The source is a man aged 45 to 70 who received an inactivated influenza vaccine.

J is TRBJ1-5 and V is TRBV12-3 or TRBV12-4; possible D gene TRBD1, 5 bases. The CDR3 contains 13 residues. The V end was cut by 2 bases, the J end by 7 bases, with 9 bases between. The CDR3 region has the DNA TGTGCCAGCAGTTTATTGGGGGACCAGCCCCAGCATTTT. Translating gives CASSLLGDQPQHF.

As regards this clonotype: Germline and junction disagree at one end, which may indicate a read error. The chain recombines TRBV2 with TRBJ2-1; 10 bases fit TRBD2. In germline, CDR1 is SNHLY, CDR2 FYNNEI. CDR3 length equals 15 residues. The CDR3 loop is CTSSEELAGNNEQFF. In DNA, the CDR3 is TGTACCAGCAGTGAAGAACTAGCGGGAAACAATGAGCAGTTCTTC.

This clonotype was seen only a few times. The chain employs TRBV5-1 and TRBJ2-6; the D gene is possibly TRBD2 (6 bases). Trimming pared 4 bases from V and 0 bases from J, leaving 8 bases between. CDR3 length: 15 amino acids. In germline, CDR1 is SGHRS, CDR2 YFSETQ. The CDR3 DNA sequence: TGCGCCAGCAGCCACGGGAGCTCTGGGGCCAACGTCCTGACTTTC. As protein: CASSHGSSGANVLTF.

The sample holds a few counts of this clonotype. The chain has TRBV5-1 and TRBJ2-7; TRBD1 agrees at 8 bases. This CDR3 has 15 residues. Germline CDR1 is SGHRS and CDR2 is YFSETQ. The junction had 6 bases not matched to a gene; V was cut back by 4 bases and J by 0 bases. The CDR3 bases are TGCGCCAGCAGCGTGGACAGGGTCTCCTCCTACGAGCAGTACTTC. Residues: CASSVDRVSSYEQYF.

This sequence joins TRBV5-6 and TRBJ2-7; TRBD1 might be the D (6 bases). Trimming pared 1 base from V and 10 bases from J, leaving 12 bases between. The CDR3 runs to 12 residues. The V gene's germline CDR1 is SGHDT and CDR2 YYEEEE. This CDR3 reads CASSLRLGAQYF. The CDR3 nucleotides are TGTGCCAGCAGCTTGCGGTTGGGGGCCCAGTACTTC.

The V gene is TRBV5-6, the J gene TRBJ2-2; D is uncertain. The CDR3 is made up of 16 amino acids. V lost 4 bases and J lost 0, with 13 bases in between. CDR1 SGHDT and CDR2 YYEEEE come from the germline V gene. CDR3 in DNA: TGTGCCAGCAGCCCCTTTAAATCTGCGAACACCGGGGAGCTGTTTTTT. It is translated as CASSPFKSANTGELFF.